This is a list of T cell receptor beta chains from one sample in a study of persistence of HIV-infected CD4 T cells. These receptors lack a known antigen. Sequenced by immunoSEQ multiplex PCR; TCRdb stores in-frame clones only, minus some. Here the sample spans tens of thousands of clones, roughly nine tenths being singletons. The sequencing here drew on CD4+ T cells sorted from PBMCs after roughly 19-hour stimulation, taken from a patient who received antiretroviral therapy. The receptors were gathered from an adult man with HIV who was CMV-seropositive. Each CDR3 is given with its conserved first and last residue. A D gene is named only where the DNA matches it firmly. Size values are once, few and many counts, or a class for expanded clones, and some rows have none.

CDR3aa: CASSGRGPNQPQHF; CDR3nt: TGTGCCAGCTCAGGCAGGGGACCCAATCAGCCCCAGCATTTT; v_gene: TRBV18; abundance: -; d_gene: -; j_gene: TRBJ1-5
CDR3aa: CASSPVGWGQIYGYTF; CDR3nt: TGTGCCAGCAGCCCGGTCGGGTGGGGACAGATCTATGGCTACACCTTC; v_gene: TRBV5-6; abundance: -; d_gene: TRBD1; j_gene: TRBJ1-2
CDR3aa: CSAAGRDLNQPQHF; CDR3nt: TGCAGCGCTGCGGGCCGCGACCTCAATCAGCCCCAGCATTTT; v_gene: TRBV29-1; abundance: -; d_gene: -; j_gene: TRBJ1-5
CDR3aa: CASSESAALFIIYF; CDR3nt: TGTGCCAGCAGTGAATCCGCGGCCCTTTTTATCATATATTTT; v_gene: TRBV2; abundance: -; d_gene: -; j_gene: TRBJ1-3
CDR3aa: CATSNAGGAYGEAFF; CDR3nt: TGTGCCACCAGTAATGCGGGGGGGGCGTATGGTGAAGCTTTCTTT; v_gene: TRBV15; abundance: -; d_gene: -; j_gene: TRBJ1-1
CDR3aa: CTTGPYYGYTF; CDR3nt: TGCACCACGGGACCCTACTATGGCTACACCTTC; v_gene: TRBV20-1; abundance: -; d_gene: -; j_gene: TRBJ1-2
CDR3aa: CASSSRLGDTQYF; CDR3nt: TGTGCCAGCAGCTCAAGACTGGGAGATACGCAGTATTTT; v_gene: TRBV7-3; abundance: -; d_gene: -; j_gene: TRBJ2-3
CDR3aa: CASSLGQAKDTQYF; CDR3nt: TGTGCCAGCAGCTTAGGACAGGCTAAAGATACGCAGTATTTT; v_gene: TRBV7-3; abundance: -; d_gene: TRBD1; j_gene: TRBJ2-3
CDR3aa: CASSSYRVGTEAFF; CDR3nt: TGTGCCAGCAGTTCCTACAGGGTTGGAACTGAAGCTTTCTTT; v_gene: TRBV28; abundance: once; d_gene: -; j_gene: TRBJ1-1
CDR3aa: CASSQVPQGRLGGYTF; CDR3nt: TGTGCCAGCAGCCAAGTTCCACAGGGGAGGCTGGGTGGCTACACCTTC; v_gene: TRBV3-1/TRBV3-2; abundance: once; d_gene: TRBD1; j_gene: TRBJ1-2
CDR3aa: CASSLMGQGRTEAFF; CDR3nt: TGTGCCAGCAGCTTAATGGGACAGGGGCGGACTGAAGCTTTCTTT; v_gene: TRBV7-9; abundance: few; d_gene: TRBD1; j_gene: TRBJ1-1
CDR3aa: CSVEVQGAGYTF; CDR3nt: TGCAGCGTTGAAGTACAGGGGGCGGGCTACACCTTC; v_gene: TRBV29-1; abundance: -; d_gene: TRBD1; j_gene: TRBJ1-2
CDR3aa: CASSQRREKLFF; CDR3nt: TGTGCCAGCAGTCAAAGACGTGAAAAACTGTTTTTT; v_gene: TRBV28; abundance: -; d_gene: -; j_gene: TRBJ1-4
CDR3aa: CASSYERVDNEQFF; CDR3nt: TGTGCCAGCAGTTACGAGCGGGTAGACAATGAGCAGTTCTTC; v_gene: TRBV6-6; abundance: -; d_gene: -; j_gene: TRBJ2-1
CDR3aa: CASSYVNYNQPQHF; CDR3nt: TGTGCCAGCAGTTACGTGAACTATAATCAGCCCCAGCATTTT; v_gene: TRBV6-2/TRBV6-3; abundance: -; d_gene: -; j_gene: TRBJ1-5
CDR3aa: CASSLVGNSYNEQFF; CDR3nt: TGCGCCAGCAGCTTGGTCGGAAACTCCTACAATGAGCAGTTCTTC; v_gene: TRBV5-1; abundance: -; d_gene: -; j_gene: TRBJ2-1
CDR3aa: CASSPQAGSGEQYF; CDR3nt: TGTGCCAGCAGCCCGCAAGCAGGGAGTGGCGAGCAGTACTTC; v_gene: TRBV5-4; abundance: few; d_gene: -; j_gene: TRBJ2-7
CDR3aa: CASSEGDRASGELFF; CDR3nt: TGTGCCAGCAGCGAAGGGGACAGGGCGTCCGGGGAGCTGTTTTTT; v_gene: TRBV9; abundance: -; d_gene: TRBD1; j_gene: TRBJ2-2
CDR3aa: CASTLGTVTNYGYTF; CDR3nt: TGTGCCAGCACCCTAGGGACAGTTACTAACTATGGCTACACCTTC; v_gene: TRBV6-5; abundance: -; d_gene: TRBD1; j_gene: TRBJ1-2
CDR3aa: CASSPGVEPYEQYF; CDR3nt: TGTGCCAGCAGCCCTGGCGTAGAACCCTACGAGCAGTACTTC; v_gene: TRBV7-9; abundance: -; d_gene: -; j_gene: TRBJ2-7
CDR3aa: CASSTWNYGYTF; CDR3nt: TGTGCCAGTAGTACATGGAACTATGGCTACACCTTC; v_gene: TRBV19; abundance: -; d_gene: -; j_gene: TRBJ1-2
CDR3aa: CASSSTGGLIEQYF; CDR3nt: TGTGCCAGCAGCTCGACAGGGGGTCTGATTGAGCAGTACTTC; v_gene: TRBV7-2; abundance: -; d_gene: TRBD1; j_gene: TRBJ2-7
CDR3aa: CASTQPGGRNEQFF; CDR3nt: TGTGCCAGCACCCAACCGGGGGGGAGGAATGAGCAGTTCTTC; v_gene: TRBV27; abundance: -; d_gene: TRBD2; j_gene: TRBJ2-1
CDR3aa: CASSVVSSGANVLTF; CDR3nt: TGTGCCAGCAGCGTAGTCTCCTCTGGGGCCAACGTCCTGACTTTC; v_gene: TRBV9; abundance: -; d_gene: -; j_gene: TRBJ2-6
CDR3aa: CASSVGSEGGTGELFF; CDR3nt: TGTGCCAGCAGCGTAGGGTCAGAGGGGGGCACCGGGGAGCTGTTTTTT; v_gene: TRBV9; abundance: -; d_gene: -; j_gene: TRBJ2-2
CDR3aa: CASSNRTGGTDGYTF; CDR3nt: TGCGCCAGCAGCAACCGGACAGGGGGAACGGATGGCTACACCTTC; v_gene: TRBV5-1; abundance: -; d_gene: TRBD1; j_gene: TRBJ1-2
CDR3aa: CASSEGGNQPQHF; CDR3nt: TGCGCCAGCAGTGAGGGCGGCAATCAGCCCCAGCATTTT; v_gene: TRBV10-1; abundance: -; d_gene: -; j_gene: TRBJ1-5
CDR3aa: CASSKISGGRTGELFF; CDR3nt: TGTGCCAGTAGTAAAATTAGCGGGGGCCGCACCGGGGAGCTGTTTTTT; v_gene: TRBV19; abundance: -; d_gene: TRBD2; j_gene: TRBJ2-2
CDR3aa: CASSLDGGVGQPQHF; CDR3nt: TGCGCCAGCAGCTTGGATGGGGGCGTAGGGCAGCCCCAGCATTTT; v_gene: TRBV5-1; abundance: -; d_gene: -; j_gene: TRBJ1-5
CDR3aa: CASSLVRWNIQYF; CDR3nt: TGTGCCAGCAGCTTAGTTAGGTGGAACATTCAGTACTTC; v_gene: TRBV7-2; abundance: -; d_gene: -; j_gene: TRBJ2-4
CDR3aa: CASSEGTLNQPQHF; CDR3nt: TGTGCCAGCAGCGAGGGGACACTCAATCAGCCCCAGCATTTT; v_gene: TRBV25-1; abundance: -; d_gene: -; j_gene: TRBJ1-5
CDR3aa: CATSGLVPYNEQFF; CDR3nt: TGTGCCACCAGTGGACTAGTGCCCTACAATGAGCAGTTCTTC; v_gene: TRBV24-1; abundance: -; d_gene: -; j_gene: TRBJ2-1
CDR3aa: CASSDLPDPEVTGELFF; CDR3nt: TGCGCCAGCAGTGATCTCCCGGACCCCGAGGTTACCGGGGAGCTGTTTTTT; v_gene: TRBV10-1; abundance: -; d_gene: -; j_gene: TRBJ2-2
CDR3aa: CASSQGNRGWDSPLHF; CDR3nt: TGTGCCAGCAGCCAAGGTAACAGGGGTTGGGATTCACCCCTCCACTTT; v_gene: TRBV3-1/TRBV3-2; abundance: -; d_gene: TRBD1; j_gene: TRBJ1-6
CDR3aa: CASIPFRAFDTQYF; CDR3nt: TGTGCCAGCATTCCCTTCAGGGCATTCGATACGCAGTATTTT; v_gene: TRBV6-5; abundance: -; d_gene: -; j_gene: TRBJ2-3
CDR3aa: CASSFARPNQPQHF; CDR3nt: TGTGCCAGCAGCTTCGCCCGCCCCAATCAGCCCCAGCATTTT; v_gene: TRBV12-1; abundance: -; d_gene: -; j_gene: TRBJ1-5
CDR3aa: CASSQDGGGGWSEQFF; CDR3nt: TGTGCCAGCAGCCAAGATGGGGGCGGGGGGTGGTCTGAGCAGTTCTTC; v_gene: TRBV3-1/TRBV3-2; abundance: -; d_gene: TRBD2; j_gene: TRBJ2-1
CDR3aa: CASSVGIAGVQETQYF; CDR3nt: TGTGCCAGCAGCGTAGGGATAGCGGGGGTTCAAGAGACCCAGTACTTC; v_gene: TRBV9; abundance: -; d_gene: TRBD2; j_gene: TRBJ2-5
CDR3aa: CASSESRGRGTNEKLFF; CDR3nt: TGCGCCAGCAGTGAGTCGCGGGGGCGCGGGACTAATGAAAAACTGTTTTTT; v_gene: TRBV10-1; abundance: -; d_gene: -; j_gene: TRBJ1-4
CDR3aa: CASSSKLNTEAFF; CDR3nt: TGCGCCAGCAGTAGCAAATTGAACACTGAAGCTTTCTTT; v_gene: TRBV10-1; abundance: -; d_gene: -; j_gene: TRBJ1-1
CDR3aa: CASSVTGTFNYGYTF; CDR3nt: TGTGCCAGCAGCGTGACCGGGACCTTTAACTATGGCTACACCTTC; v_gene: TRBV9; abundance: -; d_gene: -; j_gene: TRBJ1-2
CDR3aa: CATSDTGTHQPYEQYF; CDR3nt: TGTGCCACCAGTGATACTGGGACACATCAACCCTACGAGCAGTACTTC; v_gene: TRBV24-1; abundance: -; d_gene: -; j_gene: TRBJ2-7
CDR3aa: CASSGTRNTGELFF; CDR3nt: TGTGCCAGCAGTGGGACAAGGAACACCGGGGAGCTGTTTTTT; v_gene: TRBV2; abundance: -; d_gene: -; j_gene: TRBJ2-2
CDR3aa: CATSDPGISNQPQHF; CDR3nt: TGTGCCACCAGTGACCCGGGGATAAGCAATCAGCCCCAGCATTTT; v_gene: TRBV24-1; abundance: once; d_gene: -; j_gene: TRBJ1-5
CDR3aa: CASTSPRLAGEGDEQFF; CDR3nt: TGTGCCAGCACCTCCCCCCGACTAGCGGGGGAAGGGGATGAGCAGTTCTTC; v_gene: TRBV28; abundance: -; d_gene: TRBD2; j_gene: TRBJ2-1
CDR3aa: CASSPLTDRDNEQFF; CDR3nt: TGTGCCAGCAGTCCCTTAACCGACAGGGACAATGAGCAGTTCTTC; v_gene: TRBV28; abundance: -; d_gene: TRBD1; j_gene: TRBJ2-1
CDR3aa: CASSSRDSVRRETQYF; CDR3nt: TGTGCCAGCAGTTCTCGGGACAGCGTTAGGAGGGAGACCCAGTACTTC; v_gene: TRBV6-2/TRBV6-3; abundance: few; d_gene: TRBD1; j_gene: TRBJ2-5
CDR3aa: CATSREMRGPYNEQFF; CDR3nt: TGTGCCACCAGCAGAGAAATGAGGGGGCCCTACAATGAGCAGTTCTTC; v_gene: TRBV15; abundance: -; d_gene: TRBD1; j_gene: TRBJ2-1
CDR3aa: CASSIVAGQGEQFF; CDR3nt: TGTGCCAGTAGTATCGTGGCAGGCCAAGGTGAGCAGTTCTTC; v_gene: TRBV19; abundance: -; d_gene: -; j_gene: TRBJ2-1
CDR3aa: CASSLAEPATYGYTF; CDR3nt: TGCGCCAGCAGCTTGGCTGAGCCAGCAACCTATGGCTACACCTTC; v_gene: TRBV5-1; abundance: -; d_gene: -; j_gene: TRBJ1-2
CDR3aa: CAWSDPAGVGGNTIYF; CDR3nt: TGTGCCTGGAGTGATCCTGCAGGGGTGGGTGGAAACACCATATATTTT; v_gene: TRBV30; abundance: once; d_gene: -; j_gene: TRBJ1-3
CDR3aa: CASTPETGGHGELFF; CDR3nt: TGTGCCAGCACCCCTGAGACAGGGGGCCACGGGGAGCTGTTTTTT; v_gene: TRBV6-5; abundance: -; d_gene: TRBD1; j_gene: TRBJ2-2